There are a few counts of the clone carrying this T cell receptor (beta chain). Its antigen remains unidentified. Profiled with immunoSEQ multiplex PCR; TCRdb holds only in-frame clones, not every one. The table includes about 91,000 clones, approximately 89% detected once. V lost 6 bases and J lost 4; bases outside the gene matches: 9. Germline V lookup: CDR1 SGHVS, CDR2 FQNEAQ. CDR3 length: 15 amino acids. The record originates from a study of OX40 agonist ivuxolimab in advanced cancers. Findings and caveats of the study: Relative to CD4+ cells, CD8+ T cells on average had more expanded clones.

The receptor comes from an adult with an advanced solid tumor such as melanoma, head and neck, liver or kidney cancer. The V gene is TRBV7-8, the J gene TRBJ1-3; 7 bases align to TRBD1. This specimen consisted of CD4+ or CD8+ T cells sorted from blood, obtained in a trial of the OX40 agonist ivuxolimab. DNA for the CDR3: TGTGCCAGCAGTATGGGTAGGGGGCAAGGAAACACCATATATTTT. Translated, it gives CASSMGRGQGNTIYF.